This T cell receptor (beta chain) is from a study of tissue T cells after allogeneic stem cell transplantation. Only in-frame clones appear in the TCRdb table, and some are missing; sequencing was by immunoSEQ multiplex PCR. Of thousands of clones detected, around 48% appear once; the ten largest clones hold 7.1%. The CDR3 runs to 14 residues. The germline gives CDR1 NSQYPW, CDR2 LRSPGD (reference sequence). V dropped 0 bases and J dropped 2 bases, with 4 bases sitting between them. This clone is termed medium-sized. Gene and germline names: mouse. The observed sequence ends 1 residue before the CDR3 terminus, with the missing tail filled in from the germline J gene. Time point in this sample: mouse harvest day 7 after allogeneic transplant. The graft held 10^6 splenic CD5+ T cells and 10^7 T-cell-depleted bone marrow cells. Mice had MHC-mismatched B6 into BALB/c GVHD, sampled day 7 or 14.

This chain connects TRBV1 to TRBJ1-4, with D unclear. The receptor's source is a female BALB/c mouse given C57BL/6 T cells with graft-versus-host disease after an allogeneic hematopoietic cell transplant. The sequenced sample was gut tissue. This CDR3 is CTCSADLSNERLFF. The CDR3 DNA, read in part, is TGCACCTGCAGTGCAGATCTATCCAACGAAAGATTATTT.